The subject of this entry is one TCR beta chain. Isolated RNA was reverse transcribed into cDNA used as the sequencing template. The protocol was immunoSEQ multiplex PCR, while the TCRdb copy is restricted to in-frame clones and leaves out a portion. Of around 120,000 clones listed, 58% were seen once; the top ten hold roughly 30%. These data belong to a study of CD8+ T cells in alopecia areata. The junction had 16 bases not matched to a gene; V was cut back by 5 bases and J by 6 bases. This CDR3 comprises 16 residues. Germline V CDR1 and CDR2: GTSNPN, SVGIG (reference sequence). Treatment meaning: oral pan-JAK inhibitor, 5-10 mg twice daily.

The V gene is TRBV30, the J gene TRBJ2-3; the match to TRBD2 covers 8 bases. Material: CD8+ T cells sorted from blood, obtained at week 4, from a patient treated with tofacitinib. This clonotype was obtained from a human donor with alopecia areata. The CDR3 region is CAWGSIGSGGRDTQYF. The CDR3 coding sequence is TGTGCCTGGGGTAGTATCGGGAGCGGGGGACGGGATACGCAGTATTTT.